This is a list of T cell receptor beta chains from one sample in a study of T cells in Graves' hyperthyroidism and ophthalmopathy. TCRdb fed the multiplex PCR reads into MiXCR, producing one record per CDR3 protein. The table records fewer than 850,000 distinct CDR3 sequences, 17% of them present only once. Sample: blood. Receptor source: a man in his fifties with Graves' hyperthyroidism. Both conserved end residues are part of each CDR3. The D gene is left open where the match is weak. A row's size may be missing; if present it is once, few, many or a size class.

TRBJ2-5 14 TRBD2 TRBV7-2 many CASQTSGRSETQYF TGTGCCAGTCAGACTAGCGGGAGATCTGAGACCCAGTACTTC
TRBJ2-5 12 - TRBV29-1 - CSVLILQETQYF TGCAGCGTCCTTATCCTACAAGAGACCCAGTACTTC
TRBJ2-7 16 - TRBV27 once CASSFGAGGMRDEQYF TGTGCCAGCAGTTTCGGGGCTGGGGGAATGAGGGACGAGCAGTACTTC
TRBJ2-1 13 TRBD2 TRBV2 many CASSEEASGRQFF TGTGCCAGCAGTGAAGAGGCTAGCGGGAGACAGTTCTTC
TRBJ2-7 15 - TRBV28 - CASSLPLGGLNEQYF TGTGCCAGCAGTCTCCCCCTCGGGGGGCTAAACGAGCAGTACTTC
TRBJ2-2 15 - TRBV7-8 many CASSLGRFRSGELFF TGTGCCAGCAGCTTAGGACGTTTCCGATCCGGGGAGCTGTTTTTT
TRBJ2-7 17 - TRBV6-6 many CASSYSSAGRSFNEQYF TGTGCCAGCAGTTACAGTTCTGCTGGACGGAGCTTTAACGAGCAGTACTTC
TRBJ2-2 14 - TRBV29-1 - CSVAWGRGTGELFF TGCAGCGTTGCCTGGGGAAGAGGAACCGGGGAGCTGTTTTTT
TRBJ1-2 14 - TRBV28 many CASRQGGSNYGYTF TGTGCCAGCAGACAAGGGGGATCTAACTATGGCTACACCTTC
TRBJ1-2 16 - TRBV5-1 - CASSFLLILTNYGYTF TGCGCCAGCAGCTTTTTGTTGATCCTGACTAACTATGGCTACACCTTC
TRBJ2-3 18 TRBD2 TRBV29-1 many CSVDGLSGGGAHPDTQYF TGCAGCGTTGACGGGCTCTCCGGGGGGGGGGCGCATCCAGATACGCAGTATTTT
TRBJ2-7 14 TRBD1 TRBV20-1 many CSARWWDRDHEQYF TGCAGTGCTAGATGGTGGGACAGGGACCACGAGCAGTACTTC
TRBJ2-1 16 - TRBV11-2 - CASSLGWGGPHNEQFF TGTGCCAGCAGCTTAGGGTGGGGGGGCCCCCACAATGAGCAGTTCTTC
TRBJ1-1 14 - TRBV11-2 many CASSRDTPNTEAFF TGTGCCAGCAGCAGAGACACACCGAACACTGAAGCTTTCTTT
TRBJ2-5 15 - TRBV6-2/TRBV6-3 few CASSYGDREGETQYF TGTGCCAGCAGTTACGGTGACAGGGAGGGAGAGACCCAGTACTTC
TRBJ2-7 17 TRBD2 TRBV4-1 - CASSQPPLGTSGYEQYF TGCGCCAGCAGCCAACCCCCCCTCGGGACTAGCGGCTACGAGCAGTACTTC
TRBJ2-7 14 - TRBV10-2 few CASKSFLGSYEQYF TGCGCCAGCAAATCCTTCTTAGGCTCCTACGAGCAGTACTTC
TRBJ2-7 15 TRBD2 TRBV28 - CASSLAGGLGYEQYF TGTGCCAGCAGTCTAGCGGGAGGACTCGGGTACGAGCAGTACTTC
TRBJ1-2 15 TRBD1 TRBV12-3/TRBV12-4 many CASSSWDSHYYGYTF TGTGCCAGCAGTTCGTGGGACAGCCATTACTATGGCTACACCTTC
TRBJ2-2 18 TRBD1 TRBV7-9 - CASSSSPGTGDSTGELFF TGTGCCAGCAGCTCTAGTCCCGGGACAGGGGACAGCACCGGGGAGCTGTTTTTT
TRBJ1-4 14 TRBD1 TRBV28 few CASTRRGLNEKLFF TGTGCCAGCACCCGCAGGGGGTTAAATGAAAAACTGTTTTTT
TRBJ2-7 13 TRBD2 TRBV5-5 - CASSRTSRYEQYF TGTGCCAGCAGCCGGACTAGCAGGTACGAGCAGTACTTC
TRBJ2-1 14 - TRBV14 many CASSQTLGLGEQFF TGTGCCAGCAGCCAAACCCTCGGGTTGGGTGAGCAGTTCTTC
TRBJ1-2 14 TRBD1 TRBV2 many CASRDDRVNYGYTF TGTGCCAGCAGAGATGACAGGGTCAACTATGGCTACACCTTC
TRBJ1-1 16 - TRBV2 many CASSEGQQITGTEAFF TGTGCCAGCAGTGAAGGTCAGCAAATCACGGGCACTGAAGCTTTCTTT
TRBJ2-7 16 TRBD1 TRBV19 many CASSNPGQSSSYEQYF TGTGCCAGTAGTAACCCGGGACAGTCGAGCTCCTACGAGCAGTACTTC
TRBJ2-1 13 - TRBV20-1 many CSARNPGYNEQFF TGCAGTGCTAGAAACCCAGGGTACAATGAGCAGTTCTTC
TRBJ1-6 17 TRBD1 TRBV6-5 - CASSYWTGDAYNSPLHF TGTGCCAGCAGTTACTGGACAGGGGACGCGTATAATTCACCCCTCCACTTT
TRBJ1-4 14 TRBD1 TRBV2 many CASSKQGRREKLFF TGTGCCAGCAGCAAACAGGGGAGGAGGGAAAAACTGTTTTTT
TRBJ2-1 16 - TRBV28 few CASSTPLDASYNEQFF TGTGCCAGCAGTACACCCCTAGACGCCTCCTACAATGAGCAGTTCTTC
TRBJ2-5 14 TRBD1 TRBV28 many CASSLITGGQTQYF TGTGCCAGCAGCCTTATCACAGGGGGCCAGACCCAGTACTTC
TRBJ2-3 14 - TRBV20-1 few CSAPLTRTTDTQYF TGCAGTGCTCCCCTGACAAGGACCACAGATACGCAGTATTTT